This TCR delta chain was recovered during a study of human gamma delta and Vdelta1 T cells (dated by TCRdb to 2017 to 2018). With regard to the full study: Delta One T cells, Vd1+ gamma-delta T cells, were investigated in the study as cytotoxic effectors against acute myeloid leukemia.

This clone is judged medium-sized (0.01 to 0.1%). Its antigen has not been determined. Nothing much larger sits one base from this clone, and base qualities are not available. The identical CDR3 is also encoded by other nucleotide sequences in the sample. Trimming accounts for 6 bases at V and 3 bases at J, while the number of junction bases matched to no gene is 9. Reading from cysteine to phenylalanine, the CDR3 counts 16 amino acids. Just CDR3 DNA is preserved here, 48 bases in frame from base 1. CDR1 and CDR2, per the germline V gene, are TSWWSYY and QGS. Library prep was done by PCR. Reads for this sample came from an Illumina MiSeq. The public reads were reprocessed by TCRdb using CATT, and rows of matching DNA were later combined. In all, the sample holds several thousand delta-chain clones, and roughly a quarter of those were seen once. The ten top clones hold approximately 68% of the sample.

The source of this sequence is a human donor in good health. The sample was naive CD27+ Vdelta1 gamma-delta T cells from blood. Recombination linked TRDV1 to TRDJ1, and TRDD3 matches 11 of the central bases. The nucleotides are TGTGCTCTTGGTCGGGGCTGTGGGGGATACGCCGATAAACTCATCTTT. Translated, this is CALGRGCGGYADKLIF.